Listed here are 16 T cell receptor beta chains from one sample, sequenced in a study of T cell repertoires in cytomegalovirus infection. These receptors' targets are unknown. TCRdb analysed the reads with MiXCR anew, one entry per CDR3 protein. The data hold 900,000 to 950,000 distinct CDR3 sequences, with less than 40% observed a single time. This specimen was cultured CD8+ T cells from PBMCs, taken from culture after CMV antigen stimulation. The source is a human donor in good health (CMV status not recorded). Some clones in this sample may be carry-over from other donors' samples.

This chain links TRBV6-2 or TRBV6-3 with TRBJ2-5; weak D call: TRBD1 (6 bases). Germline loops: CDR1 MNHEY, CDR2 SVGEGT. The length of the CDR3 is 11 residues. The CDR3 sequence: CVGQTQETQYF. CDR3 nucleotides: TGTGTTGGACAGACCCAAGAGACCCAGTACTTC.

This clonotype was seen repeatedly, ten times or more. The chain carries TRBV6-2 or TRBV6-3 and TRBJ1-5, with TRBD1 as a possible D gene (6 bases). Trimming shortened V by 2 bases and J by 4 bases, and 12 bases separated the two germline ends. The CDR3 covers 15 residues. CDR1 is MNHEY and CDR2 is SVGEGT in the germline V gene. Here the CDR3 DNA reads TGTGCCAGCAGTTACCCCCTAGGGGGGAATCAGCCCCAGCATTTT. Its protein product is CASSYPLGGNQPQHF.

The rearrangement joins TRBV12-3 or TRBV12-4 to TRBJ2-3, with 8 bases that match TRBD2. There are 18 residues in the CDR3. V lost 2 bases to trimming and J lost 2 bases; unmatched junction nucleotides: 12. The CDR3 DNA reads as TGTGCCAGCAGTTTACGGGGGGGGGACTACTACAACACAGATACGCAGTATTTT. Amino acids: CASSLRGGDYYNTDTQYF.

The gene calls are TRBV9 and TRBJ2-3, with 11 bases matching TRBD2. The CDR3 covers 16 residues. The V gene's germline CDR1 is SGDLS and CDR2 YYNGEE. V was clipped by 2 bases and J by 4 bases; unmatched bases: 6. The CDR3, as DNA: TGTGCCAGCAGCGTTTATAGCGGGGGGGCCTCAGATACGCAGTATTTT. Its translation is CASSVYSGGASDTQYF. Full variable domain (remainder filled in from reference TRBV9 and TRBJ2-3): DSGVTQTPKHLITATGQRVTLRCSPRSGDLSVYWYQQSLDQGLQFLIQYYNGEERAKGNILERFSAQQFPDLHSELNLSSLELGDSALYFCASSVYSGGASDTQYFGPGTRLTVL.

CDR3 sequence: CATASGLSGQPQHF. The CDR3 DNA reads as TGTGCCACCGCCTCAGGGCTTTCAGGTCAGCCCCAGCATTTT. This chain connects TRBV24-1 to TRBJ1-5; tentatively, D is TRBD1 (5 bases). CDR3 length: 14 residues. Germline CDR1 KGHDR, CDR2 SFDVKD. The ends were cut back, 9 bases at V and 6 bases at J, with 17 bases in the middle.

The chain has TRBV27 and TRBJ2-3; 9 bases are a match to TRBD1. V gave up 3 bases and J gave up 2 bases; unmatched junction bases: 12. The CDR3 runs 18 residues. Germline V CDR1 and CDR2: MNHEY, SMNVEV (reference sequence). Here the CDR3 reads CASSFYPGQGKDTDTQYF. CDR3 in DNA: TGTGCCAGCAGTTTCTACCCGGGACAGGGTAAAGACACAGATACGCAGTATTTT.

A remark on this clonotype: A much larger clone is a single base away; this may be a read error. This sequence joins TRBV7-2 and TRBJ2-2; TRBD1 aligns across 10 bases. V lost 1 base, J lost 7 bases, and 6 bases stayed unmatched. The CDR3 loop spans 16 amino acids. Germline loops: CDR1 SGHTA, CDR2 FQGNSA. In DNA form, the CDR3 reads TGTGCCAGCAGCTTAGGGGGACAGGGGACCGTCGGGGAGCTGTTTTTT. It translates to CASSLGGQGTVGELFF.

V gene TRBV6-1 combines with J gene TRBJ1-1; D gene unclear. The V end was cut by 2 bases, the J end by 2 bases, with 15 bases between. This CDR3 region has 16 residues. The germline V gene has CDR1 MNHNS and CDR2 SASEGT. For the CDR3, the DNA is TGTGCCAGCAGTGAAACCGTTTACGGAAGAAACACTGAAGCTTTCTTT. It yields the protein CASSETVYGRNTEAFF.

There are a few counts of this clonotype. The chain is built from TRBV7-9 and TRBJ2-1, with TRBD2 identical over 15 bases. This CDR3 has 17 residues. Germline V gene sequence: CDR1 SEHNR, CDR2 FQNEAQ (reference sequence). V lost 5 bases, J lost 6 bases, and 8 bases stayed unmatched. CDR3 region: CASSHPGLAGGRNEQFF. DNA of the CDR3: TGTGCCAGCAGCCATCCGGGACTAGCGGGGGGCCGCAATGAGCAGTTCTTC. The full variable domain, its missing parts supplied by reference TRBV7-9 and TRBJ2-1, is DTGVSQNPRHKITKRGQNVTFRCDPISEHNRLYWYRQTLGQGPEFLTYFQNEAQLEKSRLLSDRFSAERPKGSFSTLEIQRTEQGDSAMYLCASSHPGLAGGRNEQFFGPGTRLTVL.

V and J are TRBV4-1 and TRBJ1-3; no clear D. Germline CDR1 MGHRA, CDR2 YSYEKL. The length of the CDR3 is 16 residues. Trimming stripped 0 bases from V and 0 bases from J, with 9 bases between. The CDR3 here is CASSQETASSGNTIYF. CDR3 sequence (DNA): TGCGCCAGCAGCCAAGAAACGGCGAGCTCTGGAAACACCATATATTTT.

The V gene is TRBV29-1, the J gene TRBJ1-1; D gene ambiguous. V lost 7 bases and J 0 bases, leaving 6 bases between the germline ends. CDR1 is SQVTM, CDR2 ANQGSEA, per germline. There are 11 residues in the CDR3. The CDR3 spells CSGELNTEAFF. In DNA, the CDR3 is TGCAGCGGGGAGTTGAACACTGAAGCTTTCTTT.

The V gene is TRBV28, the J gene TRBJ2-5; a weak D match, TRBD1 (6 bases). Trimming shortened V by 8 bases and J by 7 bases, and 20 bases separated the two germline ends. The CDR3 is made up of 14 amino acids. Per the germline V gene, CDR1 is MDHEN and CDR2 is SYDVKM. DNA for the CDR3: TGTGCCAGCTCCATGAGGGGGAAGTGGGGGACCCAGTACTTC. Its translation: CASSMRGKWGTQYF.

This chain uses TRBV13 with TRBJ2-3, with 13 bases lining up with TRBD2. Germline V CDR1 and CDR2: PRHDT, FYEKMQ (reference sequence). The CDR3 is 17 residues long. After removal of 5 bases from V and 3 bases from J, the junction contained 8 bases not matched to a gene. CDR3 bases: TGTGCCAGCAGCCCCCGGACTAGCGGGGGTCCGACAGATACGCAGTATTTT. Protein: CASSPRTSGGPTDTQYF. Full variable domain (rest looked up from reference TRBV13 and TRBJ2-3): AAGVIQSPRHLIKEKRETATLKCYPIPRHDTVYWYQQGPGQDPQFLISFYEKMQSDKGSIPDRFSAQQFSDYHSELNMSSLELGDSALYFCASSPRTSGGPTDTQYFGPGTRLTVL.

The table lists this clonotype with a few counts. The V gene is TRBV27, the J gene TRBJ2-3, with D uncertain. The V gene lost 7 bases and the J gene lost 1 base, with 12 bases spanning the gap. The germline gives CDR1 MNHEY, CDR2 SMNVEV (reference sequence). The CDR3 extends over 14 amino acids. The CDR3 sequence: CASKVGLGTDTQYF. Written as DNA, the CDR3 is TGTGCCAGCAAGGTTGGGTTGGGCACAGATACGCAGTATTTT.

The genes are TRBV4-3 and TRBJ2-4; D assignment may be TRBD1 or TRBD2 (5 bases each). CDR1 and CDR2 (germline): LGHNA, YSLEER. V gave up 5 bases and J gave up 1 base, with 12 bases separating them. The CDR3 extends over 15 amino acids. Here the CDR3 DNA reads TGCGCCAGCAGCAGAGGGACGGCGGCCAAAAACATTCAGTACTTC. It is translated as CASSRGTAAKNIQYF.

This clonotype was observed many times. The chain couples TRBV7-8 to TRBJ1-6; 8 positions agree with TRBD1. The junction had 11 bases not matched to a gene; V was cut back by 1 base and J by 0 bases. This CDR3 spans 20 amino acids. Germline V CDR1 and CDR2: SGHVS, FQNEAQ. CDR3 DNA: TGTGCCAGCAGCTTAGATCCCGGGACAGGCCAGAGCTCCTATAATTCACCCCTCCACTTT. Translation gives CASSLDPGTGQSSYNSPLHF.